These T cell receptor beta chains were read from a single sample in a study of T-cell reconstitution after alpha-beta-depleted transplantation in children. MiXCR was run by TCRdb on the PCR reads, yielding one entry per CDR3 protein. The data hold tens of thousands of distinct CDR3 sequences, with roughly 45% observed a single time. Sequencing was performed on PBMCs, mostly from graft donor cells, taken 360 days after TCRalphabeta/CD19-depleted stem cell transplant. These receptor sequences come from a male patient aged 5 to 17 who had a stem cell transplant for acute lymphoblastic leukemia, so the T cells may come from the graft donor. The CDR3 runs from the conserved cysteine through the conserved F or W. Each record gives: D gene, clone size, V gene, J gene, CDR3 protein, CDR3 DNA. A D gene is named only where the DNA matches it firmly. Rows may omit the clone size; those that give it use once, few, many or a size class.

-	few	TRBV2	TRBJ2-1	CASSQFSYNEQFF	TGTGCCAGCAGTCAGTTTTCCTACAATGAGCAGTTCTTC
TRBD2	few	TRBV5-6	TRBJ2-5	CASSLGRGGLLETQYF	TGTGCCAGCAGCTTAGGACGGGGGGGCCTTTTGGAGACCCAGTACTTC
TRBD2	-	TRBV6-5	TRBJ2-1	CASSYGGLAVFNEQFF	TGTGCCAGCAGTTACGGAGGACTAGCAGTATTCAATGAGCAGTTCTTC
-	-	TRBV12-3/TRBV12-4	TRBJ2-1	CASSLGTYNEQFF	TGTGCCAGCAGTTTAGGAACTTACAATGAGCAGTTCTTC
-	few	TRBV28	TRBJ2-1	CASSFTGIREQFF	TGTGCCAGCAGTTTTACGGGTATCCGGGAGCAGTTCTTC
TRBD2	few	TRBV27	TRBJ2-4	CASSASSGGGLAKNIQYF	TGTGCCAGCAGTGCATCTAGCGGGGGGGGTCTGGCCAAAAACATTCAGTACTTC
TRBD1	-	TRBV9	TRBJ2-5	CASSAGTGLETQYF	TGTGCCAGCAGCGCCGGGACAGGCTTAGAGACCCAGTACTTC
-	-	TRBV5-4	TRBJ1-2	CASSFGTVANYGYTF	TGTGCCAGCAGCTTTGGGACGGTAGCTAACTATGGCTACACCTTC
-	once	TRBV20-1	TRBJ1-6	CSAKRASGSYNSPLHF	TGCAGTGCAAAGAGAGCTTCGGGCTCCTATAATTCACCCCTCCACTTT
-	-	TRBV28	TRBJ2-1	CASSNNEQFF	TGTGCCAGCAGTAACAATGAGCAGTTCTTC
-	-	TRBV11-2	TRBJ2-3	CASSLEQGLAGTDTQYF	TGTGCCAGCAGCTTAGAACAGGGTCTGGCGGGGACAGATACGCAGTATTTT
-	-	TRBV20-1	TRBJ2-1	CSANLNTLGPSSYNEQFF	TGCAGTGCTAACTTAAACACTCTTGGGCCTAGCTCCTACAATGAGCAGTTCTTC
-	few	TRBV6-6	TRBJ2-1	CASTSDWQGKQFF	TGTGCCAGCACTTCGGACTGGCAGGGGAAGCAGTTCTTC
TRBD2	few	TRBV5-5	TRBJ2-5	CASSLAYRLAGEETQYF	TGTGCCAGCAGCTTGGCCTATCGACTAGCGGGGGAAGAGACCCAGTACTTC
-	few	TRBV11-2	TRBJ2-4	CASSLALIGAKNIQYF	TGTGCCAGCAGCTTAGCTCTTATAGGAGCCAAAAACATTCAGTACTTC
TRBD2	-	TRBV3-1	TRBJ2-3	CASSPLLAGNTDTQYF	TGTGCCAGCAGCCCTTTACTAGCGGGAAACACAGATACGCAGTATTTT
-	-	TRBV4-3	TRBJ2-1	CASSQDKGGYNEQFF	TGCGCCAGCAGCCAAGATAAGGGGGGCTACAATGAGCAGTTCTTC
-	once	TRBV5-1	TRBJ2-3	CASSLGETDTQYF	TGCGCCAGCAGCTTGGGGGAAACAGATACGCAGTATTTT
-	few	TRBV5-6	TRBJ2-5	CASSLVGVGETQYF	TGTGCCAGCAGCTTGGTTGGGGTCGGGGAGACCCAGTACTTC
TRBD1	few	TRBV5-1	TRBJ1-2	CASSLMGAAGGGYTF	TGCGCCAGCAGCTTGATGGGGGCGGCAGGGGGCGGCTACACCTTC
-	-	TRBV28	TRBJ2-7	CASSWTDTYEQYF	TGTGCCAGCAGTTGGACAGACACCTACGAGCAGTACTTC
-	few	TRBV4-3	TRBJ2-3	CASSQEESDTQYF	TGCGCCAGCAGCCAAGAAGAGTCGGATACGCAGTATTTT
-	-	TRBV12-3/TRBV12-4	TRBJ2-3	CASSLWGRGGTDTQYF	TGTGCCAGCAGTTTATGGGGCAGGGGGGGCACAGATACGCAGTATTTT
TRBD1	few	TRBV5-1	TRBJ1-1	CASSFGQGAQGTEAFF	TGCGCCAGCAGCTTCGGGCAGGGGGCCCAAGGCACTGAAGCTTTCTTT
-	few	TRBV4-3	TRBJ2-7	CASSQAGIHEQYF	TGCGCCAGCAGCCAAGCAGGGATACACGAGCAGTACTTC
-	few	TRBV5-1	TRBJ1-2	CASGEGNYGYTF	TGCGCCAGCGGGGAGGGAAACTATGGCTACACCTTC
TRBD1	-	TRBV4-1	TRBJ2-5	CASRSLTGGLQETQYF	TGCGCCAGCAGAAGCTTGACAGGGGGGTTACAAGAGACCCAGTACTTC
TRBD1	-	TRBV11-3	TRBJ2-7	CASSLTGGYEQYF	TGTGCCAGCAGCTTAACAGGGGGCTACGAGCAGTACTTC
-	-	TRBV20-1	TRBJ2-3	CSANPLAPGTDTQYF	TGCAGTGCTAACCCCCTAGCCCCGGGAACAGATACGCAGTATTTT
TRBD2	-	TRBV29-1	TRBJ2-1	CSVNSGSRGSYNEQFF	TGCAGCGTTAATAGCGGGAGTAGGGGCTCCTACAATGAGCAGTTCTTC
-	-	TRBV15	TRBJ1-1	CATSGGDNTEAFF	TGTGCCACCAGTGGGGGTGACAACACTGAAGCTTTCTTT
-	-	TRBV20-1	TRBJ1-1	CSAVGGWNTEAFF	TGCAGTGCGGTCGGGGGTTGGAACACTGAAGCTTTCTTT
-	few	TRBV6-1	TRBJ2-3	CASSPGTFGAAQYF	-
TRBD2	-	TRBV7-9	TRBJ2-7	CASSFTAGGYEQYF	TGTGCCAGCAGCTTTACCGCGGGGGGCTACGAGCAGTACTTC
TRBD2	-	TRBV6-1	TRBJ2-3	CASTVSGRREDTQYF	TGTGCCAGCACCGTAAGCGGGAGGAGGGAAGATACGCAGTATTTT
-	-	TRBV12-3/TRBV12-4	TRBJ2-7	CASTSPRDGCSYEQYF	TGTGCCAGCACCTCGCCGCGGGACGGATGCTCCTACGAGCAGTACTTC
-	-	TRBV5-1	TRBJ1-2	CASSEGAYGYTF	TGCGCCAGCAGCGAGGGCGCCTATGGCTACACCTTC
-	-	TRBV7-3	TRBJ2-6	CASSPRGDGLTF	TGTGCCAGCAGCCCCCGGGGTGACGGACTGACTTTC
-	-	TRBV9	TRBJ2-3	CASTFQDSSTDTQYF	TGTGCCAGCACCTTTCAGGACTCAAGCACAGATACGCAGTATTTT
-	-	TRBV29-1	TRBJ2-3	CSVVGTPNPTDTQYF	TGCAGCGTGGTCGGGACTCCTAACCCGACAGATACGCAGTATTTT
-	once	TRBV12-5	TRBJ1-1	CASGLVRLNTEAFF	TGTGCTAGTGGTTTGGTCCGGTTGAACACTGAAGCTTTCTTT
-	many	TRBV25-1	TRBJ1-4	CASSFFYPGDFNEKLFF	TGTGCCAGCAGTTTCTTCTACCCGGGTGATTTTAATGAAAAACTGTTTTTT
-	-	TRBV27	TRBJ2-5	CASSPGQETQYF	TGTGCCAGCAGTCCAGGACAAGAGACCCAGTACTTC
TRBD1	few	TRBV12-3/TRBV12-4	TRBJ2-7	CASSLTQGAAYEQYF	TGTGCCAGCAGTTTAACGCAGGGGGCGGCCTACGAGCAGTACTTC
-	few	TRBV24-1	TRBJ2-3	CATSDSGLFTQYF	TGTGCCACCAGTGACTCGGGACTCTTTACGCAGTATTTT
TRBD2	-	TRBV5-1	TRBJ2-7	CASSWASGGSWEQYF	TGCGCCAGCAGCTGGGCTAGCGGGGGGTCCTGGGAGCAGTACTTC
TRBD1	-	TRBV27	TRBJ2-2	CASSSRPQTGVTGELFF	TGTGCCAGCAGTTCCAGGCCACAGACAGGGGTAACCGGGGAGCTGTTTTTT
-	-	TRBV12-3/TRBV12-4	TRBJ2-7	CASSSGTPYEQYF	TGTGCCAGCAGTTCGGGCACCCCCTACGAGCAGTACTTC
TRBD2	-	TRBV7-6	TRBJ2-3	CASSLGGAGARTDTQYF	TGTGCCAGCAGCCTCGGAGGAGCGGGGGCCCGCACAGATACGCAGTATTTT
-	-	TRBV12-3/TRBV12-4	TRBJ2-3	CASSRDSTDTQYF	TGTGCCAGCAGTCGAGACAGCACAGATACGCAGTATTTT
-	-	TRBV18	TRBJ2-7	CASSPPSNDYEQYF	TGTGCCAGCTCACCACCATCAAACGACTACGAGCAGTACTTC
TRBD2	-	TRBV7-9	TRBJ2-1	CASSLLAGGGDEQFF	TGTGCCAGCAGCTTATTGGCGGGAGGAGGGGACGAGCAGTTCTTC
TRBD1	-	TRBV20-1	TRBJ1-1	CSARTGAGTEAFF	TGCAGTGCTAGAACAGGGGCGGGAACTGAAGCTTTCTTT
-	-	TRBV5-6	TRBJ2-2	CASSLWRGRVTGELFF	TGTGCCAGCAGCTTGTGGCGGGGGCGAGTCACCGGGGAGCTGTTTTTT
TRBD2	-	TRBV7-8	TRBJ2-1	CASSSDLLAGAGNEQFF	TGTGCCAGCAGCTCGGACCTCCTAGCGGGAGCAGGCAATGAGCAGTTCTTC
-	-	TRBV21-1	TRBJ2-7	CASSKGQGEGMRYEQYF	TGTGCCAGCAGCAAAGGGCAGGGGGAAGGTATGAGATACGAGCAGTACTTC
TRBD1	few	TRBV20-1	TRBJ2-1	CSATRDSPYNEQFF	TGCAGTGCTACCCGGGACAGTCCCTACAATGAGCAGTTCTTC
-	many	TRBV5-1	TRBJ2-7	CASSAGLHYEQYF	TGCGCCAGCAGCGCGGGCCTACACTACGAGCAGTACTTC
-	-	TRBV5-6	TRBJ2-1	CASSRGGAYNEQFF	TGTGCCAGCAGTCGTGGGGGGGCGTACAATGAGCAGTTCTTC